A single sample gave rise to the 16 T cell receptor beta chains below, sequenced in a study of cytomegalovirus exposure and HLA in healthy donors. A multiplex PCR was run with 60 Vbeta primers and 13 Jbeta primers. TCRdb's table, derived via immunoSEQ multiplex PCR, lists solely in-frame clones and lacks some. The sample consists of 130,000 to 150,000 clones, 80% to 85% of them appearing once. The sequenced material came from PBMCs. These receptors all stem from a woman aged 30 to 39 in good health and CMV-seronegative.

The rearrangement links TRBV4-1 to TRBJ1-5; 8 nucleotides agree with TRBD1. Germline assignment: CDR1 MGHRA and CDR2 YSYEKL. CDR3 length equals 15 residues. The V segment lost 4 bases and the J segment 8 bases; nucleotides outside the gene matches: 10. In nucleotides, the CDR3 is TGCGCCAGCAGCCCCTCGACAGGGGATGTAGAGCCCCAGCATTTT. Translated: CASSPSTGDVEPQHF.

This clone was found a few times. The chain combines TRBV4-3 with TRBJ2-7, with 11 bases that match TRBD1. This CDR3 is built from 14 residues. Germline-derived CDR1 and CDR2 are LGHNA and YSLEER. The junction had 2 bases not matched to a gene; V was cut back by 4 bases and J by 3 bases. The CDR3 region is CASSPGTGGYEQYF. As DNA, the CDR3 is TGCGCCAGCAGCCCCGGGACAGGGGGCTACGAGCAGTACTTC.

The chain employs TRBV7-2 and TRBJ2-1; 8 nucleotides agree with TRBD2. With V trimmed by 6 bases and J by 8 bases, 9 bases remained unmatched. CDR1 SGHTA and CDR2 FQGNSA come from the germline V gene. The CDR3 has 14 residues. The CDR3 protein is CASSRGGGLDEQFF. CDR3 bases: TGTGCCAGCAGTCGTGGCGGGGGGCTCGATGAGCAGTTCTTC.

V usage is TRBV23-1 and J usage is TRBJ2-7; 8 nucleotides agree with TRBD2. TRBV23-1 is known as an ORF, though its function is uncertain. V was pared by 8 bases and J by 0 bases, with 3 bases of the junction left unmatched. The CDR3 sequence is 13 residues long. CDR3 nucleotide sequence: TGCGCCAGCCCCCGGGGGGGCTCCTACGAGCAGTACTTC. Residues: CASPRGGSYEQYF.

On this clone itself: This CDR3 is also generated by other DNA sequences in the sample. The J gene is TRBJ2-7, the V gene TRBV18; D remains unclear. Germline V gene data show CDR1 as KGHSH and CDR2 as LQKENI. This CDR3 is 13 amino acids long. Trimming removed 2 bases at V and 2 bases at J, with 7 bases between. The DNA of the CDR3 is TGTGCCAGCTCACCAGCAGGAACCTACGAGCAGTACTTC. It is translated as CASSPAGTYEQYF.

The J gene is TRBJ2-1, the V gene TRBV28; 9 bases agree with TRBD1. The CDR3 loop spans 14 amino acids. The junction had 8 bases not matched to a gene; V was cut back by 6 bases and J by 8 bases. Germline loops: CDR1 MDHEN, CDR2 SYDVKM. This CDR3 reads CASSRDRVIDEQFF. CDR3 DNA: TGTGCCAGCAGCCGGGACAGGGTGATAGATGAGCAGTTCTTC.

The V call is TRBV19, the J call TRBJ2-7, with 7 bases identical to TRBD1. From germline, CDR1 is LNHDA and CDR2 SQIVND (reference sequence). The length of the CDR3 is 12 residues. The ends lost 7 bases at V and 5 bases at J; junction bases unmatched: 5. CDR3 loop: CASNQGDDEQYF. The DNA of the CDR3 is TGTGCCAGTAATCAGGGGGACGACGAGCAGTACTTC.

The chain carries TRBV7-9 and TRBJ1-2; TRBD1 agrees at 12 bases. Unmatched junction bases numbered 5, after V lost 5 bases and J lost 4 bases. Germline loops: CDR1 SEHNR, CDR2 FQNEAQ (reference sequence). This CDR3 is 15 amino acids long. CDR3 coding DNA: TGTGCCAGCAGCCTACTGGGACAGGGGGCCTATGGCTACACCTTC. Its translation is CASSLLGQGAYGYTF. The whole variable domain, filled in from reference TRBV7-9 and TRBJ1-2, reads DTGVSQNPRHKITKRGQNVTFRCDPISEHNRLYWYRQTLGQGPEFLTYFQNEAQLEKSRLLSDRFSAERPKGSFSTLEIQRTEQGDSAMYLCASSLLGQGAYGYTFGSGTRLTVV.

The chain is built from TRBV10-1 and TRBJ1-5, with D unresolved. V lost 6 bases and J lost 4, with 19 bases in between. In germline, CDR1 is WNHNN, CDR2 SYGVQD (reference sequence). CDR3 size: 16 residues. The CDR3 here is CASSRKTRRVNQPQHF. The CDR3 coding sequence is TGCGCCAGCAGCCGTAAAACCCGGCGGGTAAATCAGCCCCAGCATTTT.

V is TRBV19 and J is TRBJ2-7; maybe TRBD2 (6 bases). The ends were cut back, 5 bases at V and 4 bases at J, with 18 bases in the middle. The CDR3 is 15 amino acids. Germline values: CDR1 LNHDA, CDR2 SQIVND (reference sequence). The CDR3 DNA reads as TGTGCCAGTAGTGCCGGTTCGGGGGTAGTTTACGAGCAGTACTTC. This translates into CASSAGSGVVYEQYF.

This sequence joins TRBV7-2 and TRBJ2-1, with 7 bases fitting TRBD1. Germline CDR1 reads SGHTA; CDR2 reads FQGNSA. The CDR3 spans 14 residues. The trim removed 11 bases at V and 2 bases at J, leaving 9 bases unmatched. CDR3 in amino acids: CAGTRDSAYNEQFF. The CDR3, as DNA: TGTGCCGGCACCCGGGACAGCGCCTACAATGAGCAGTTCTTC.

The chain employs TRBV19 and TRBJ2-4; D is unclear. Trimming removed 5 bases from V and 8 bases from J, with 13 bases in between. Per the germline V gene, CDR1 is LNHDA and CDR2 is SQIVND (reference sequence). The CDR3 covers 13 residues. The DNA of the CDR3 is TGTGCCAGTAGTTTCCAACCCGAGGACATTCAGTACTTC. Translated: CASSFQPEDIQYF.

J is TRBJ1-5 and V is TRBV7-6; 7 nucleotides align to TRBD1. Germline V lookup: CDR1 SGHVS, CDR2 FNYEAQ. The J segment lost 4 bases and the V segment lost 5 bases, leaving 5 bases of the junction unmatched. The CDR3 has 14 residues. DNA for the CDR3: TGTGCCAGCAGCCCCCAACAGGGGAATCAGCCCCAGCATTTT. This gives the protein CASSPQQGNQPQHF.

The rearrangement joins TRBV28 to TRBJ1-4; 7 bases are shared with TRBD1. V shed 2 bases and J 5 bases; nucleotides not matched to a gene: 8. CDR1 and CDR2 (germline): MDHEN, SYDVKM. The CDR3 has 16 amino acids. The CDR3 here is CASSLGSTTGNEKLFF. In DNA, the CDR3 is TGTGCCAGCAGTTTAGGTTCGACGACAGGGAATGAAAAACTGTTTTTT.

The chain's CDR3 is CASSFDRESNQPQHF. CDR3 bases: TGTGCCAGCAGCTTTGACAGGGAGAGCAATCAGCCCCAGCATTTT. The gene calls are TRBV5-4 and TRBJ1-5, with 7 bases matching TRBD1. The CDR3 loop spans 15 amino acids. Germline values: CDR1 SGHNT, CDR2 YYREEE (reference sequence). The V gene end was trimmed by 2 bases and the J gene end by 1 base; junction bases not matched to a gene: 3.

The V and J genes are TRBV4-3 and TRBJ1-2; D perhaps matches TRBD1 (5 bases). Trimming pared 2 bases from V and 3 bases from J, leaving 16 bases between. The germline CDR1 and CDR2 sequences are LGHNA and YSLEER. The CDR3 totals 16 residues. CDR3 in amino acids: CASSQLAGGPYYGYTF. The CDR3 region has the DNA TGCGCCAGCAGCCAACTGGCGGGGGGTCCGTACTATGGCTACACCTTC.